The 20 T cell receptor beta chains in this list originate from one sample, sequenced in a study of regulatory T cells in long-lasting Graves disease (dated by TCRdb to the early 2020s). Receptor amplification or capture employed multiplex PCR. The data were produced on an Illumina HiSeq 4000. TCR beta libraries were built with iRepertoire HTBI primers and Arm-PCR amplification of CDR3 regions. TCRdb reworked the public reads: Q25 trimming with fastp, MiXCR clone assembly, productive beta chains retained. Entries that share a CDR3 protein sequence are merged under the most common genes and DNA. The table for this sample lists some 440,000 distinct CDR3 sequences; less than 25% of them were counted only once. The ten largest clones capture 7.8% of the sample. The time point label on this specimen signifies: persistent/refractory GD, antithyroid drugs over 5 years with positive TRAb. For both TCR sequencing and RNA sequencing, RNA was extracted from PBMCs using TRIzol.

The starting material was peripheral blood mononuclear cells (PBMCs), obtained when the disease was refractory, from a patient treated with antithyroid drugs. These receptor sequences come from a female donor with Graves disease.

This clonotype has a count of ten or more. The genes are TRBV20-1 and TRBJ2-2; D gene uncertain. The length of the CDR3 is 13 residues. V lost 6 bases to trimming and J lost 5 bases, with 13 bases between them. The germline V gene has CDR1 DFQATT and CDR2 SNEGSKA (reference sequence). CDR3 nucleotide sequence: TGCAGTGCGAGCTTAATTCTGACCGGGGAGCTGTTTTTT. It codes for CSASLILTGELFF.

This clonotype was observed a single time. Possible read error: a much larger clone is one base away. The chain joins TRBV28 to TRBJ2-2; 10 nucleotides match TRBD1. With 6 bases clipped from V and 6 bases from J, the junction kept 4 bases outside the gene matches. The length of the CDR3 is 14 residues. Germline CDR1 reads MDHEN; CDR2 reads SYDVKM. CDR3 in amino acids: CASRDRGISGELFF. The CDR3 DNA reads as TGTGCCAGCAGGGACAGGGGGATCTCCGGGGAGCTGTTTTTT.

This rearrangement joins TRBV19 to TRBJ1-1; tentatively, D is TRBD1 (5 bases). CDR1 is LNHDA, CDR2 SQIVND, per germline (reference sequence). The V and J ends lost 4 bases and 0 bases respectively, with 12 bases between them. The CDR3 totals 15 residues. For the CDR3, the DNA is TGTGCCAGTAGTACAGGTCGGGGGATGAACACTGAAGCTTTCTTT. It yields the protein CASSTGRGMNTEAFF.

For the CDR3, the DNA is TGCGCCAGCAGCTTGGACCGTTTTATCGGCGACGAGCAGTACTTC. Its protein product is CASSLDRFIGDEQYF. The chain combines TRBV5-1 with TRBJ2-7; no clear D gene. Germline V gene lookup returns CDR1 SGHRS and CDR2 YFSETQ. V dropped 0 bases and J dropped 5 bases, with 15 bases sitting between them. This CDR3 spans 15 amino acids.

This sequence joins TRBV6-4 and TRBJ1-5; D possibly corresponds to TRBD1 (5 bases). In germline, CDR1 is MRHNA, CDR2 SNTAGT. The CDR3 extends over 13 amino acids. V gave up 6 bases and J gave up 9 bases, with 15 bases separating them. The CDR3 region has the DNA TGTGCCAGCAGACGGGACGTTCTAGGGCCCCAGCATTTT. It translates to CASRRDVLGPQHF.

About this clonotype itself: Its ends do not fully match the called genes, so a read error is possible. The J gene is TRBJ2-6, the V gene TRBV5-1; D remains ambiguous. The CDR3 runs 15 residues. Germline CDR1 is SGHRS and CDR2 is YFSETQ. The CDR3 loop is CASSLGHSEANVLTF. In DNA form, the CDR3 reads TGCGCCAGCAGCTTGGGTCACTCTGAGGCCAACGTCCTGACTTTC.

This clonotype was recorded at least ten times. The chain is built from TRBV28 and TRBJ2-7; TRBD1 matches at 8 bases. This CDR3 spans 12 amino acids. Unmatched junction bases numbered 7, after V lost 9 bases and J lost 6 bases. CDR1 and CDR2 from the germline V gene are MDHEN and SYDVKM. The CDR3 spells CASSDRDGEQYF. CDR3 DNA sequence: TGTGCCAGTTCGGACAGGGATGGCGAGCAGTACTTC. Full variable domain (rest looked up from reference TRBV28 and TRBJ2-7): DVKVTQSSRYLVKRTGEKVFLECVQDMDHENMFWYRQDPGLGLRLIYFSYDVKMKEKGDIPEGYSVSREKKERFSLILESASTNQTSMYLCASSDRDGEQYFGPGTRLTVT.

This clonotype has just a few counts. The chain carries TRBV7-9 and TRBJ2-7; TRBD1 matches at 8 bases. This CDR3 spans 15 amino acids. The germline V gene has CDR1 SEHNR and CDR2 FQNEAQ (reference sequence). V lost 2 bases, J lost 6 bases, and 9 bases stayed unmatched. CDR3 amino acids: CASSLSGGAVGEQYF. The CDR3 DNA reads TGTGCCAGCAGCTTATCAGGGGGCGCAGTCGGCGAGCAGTACTTC.

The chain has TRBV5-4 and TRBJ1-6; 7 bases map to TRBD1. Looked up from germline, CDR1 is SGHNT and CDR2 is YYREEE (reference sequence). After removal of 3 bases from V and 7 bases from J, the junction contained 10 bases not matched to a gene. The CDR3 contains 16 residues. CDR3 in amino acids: CASSSWHRGYNSPLHF. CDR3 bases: TGTGCCAGCAGCTCCTGGCACAGGGGTTACAATTCACCCCTCCACTTT.

The chain's CDR3 is CASSRNRNGDPNTEAFF. In nucleotides, the CDR3 is TGTGCCAGCAGCCGTAACAGGAATGGGGATCCAAACACTGAAGCTTTCTTT. The J gene is TRBJ1-1, the V gene TRBV7-9; D is possibly TRBD1 (5 bases). The V end was cut by 5 bases, the J end by 2 bases, with 21 bases between. Per the germline V gene, CDR1 is SEHNR and CDR2 is FQNEAQ (reference sequence). This CDR3 comprises 17 residues.

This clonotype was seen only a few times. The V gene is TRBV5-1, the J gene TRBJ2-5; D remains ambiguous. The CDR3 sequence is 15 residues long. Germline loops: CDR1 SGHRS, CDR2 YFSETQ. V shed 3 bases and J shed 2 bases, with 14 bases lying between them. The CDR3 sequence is CASSWGLGSQETQYF. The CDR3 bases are TGCGCCAGCAGCTGGGGTCTGGGCAGTCAAGAGACCCAGTACTTC.

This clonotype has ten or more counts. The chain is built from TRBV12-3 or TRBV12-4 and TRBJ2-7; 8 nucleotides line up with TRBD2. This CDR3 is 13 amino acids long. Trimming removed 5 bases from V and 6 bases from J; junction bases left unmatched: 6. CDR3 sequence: CASSLSGITEQYF. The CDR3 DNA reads TGTGCCAGCAGTCTTAGCGGGATTACCGAGCAGTACTTC.

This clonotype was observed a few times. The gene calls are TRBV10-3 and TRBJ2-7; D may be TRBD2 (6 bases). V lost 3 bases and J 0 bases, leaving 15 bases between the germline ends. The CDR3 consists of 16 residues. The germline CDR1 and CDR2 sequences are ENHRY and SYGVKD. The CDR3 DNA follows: TGTGCCATCAGTGATATTAGGGTTAGCGGCTCCTACGAGCAGTACTTC. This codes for CAISDIRVSGSYEQYF.

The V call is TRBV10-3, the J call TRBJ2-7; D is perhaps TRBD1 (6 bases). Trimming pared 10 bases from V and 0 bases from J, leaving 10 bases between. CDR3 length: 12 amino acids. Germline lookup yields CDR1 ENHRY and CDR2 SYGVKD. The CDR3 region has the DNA TGTGCCACCGGGACATCCTCCTACGAGCAGTACTTC. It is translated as CATGTSSYEQYF.

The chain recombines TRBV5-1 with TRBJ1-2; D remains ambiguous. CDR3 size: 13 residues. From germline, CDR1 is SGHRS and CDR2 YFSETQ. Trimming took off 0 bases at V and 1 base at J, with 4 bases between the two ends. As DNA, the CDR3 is TGCGCCAGCAGCTTGGTAGATAACTATGGCTACACCTTC. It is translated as CASSLVDNYGYTF.

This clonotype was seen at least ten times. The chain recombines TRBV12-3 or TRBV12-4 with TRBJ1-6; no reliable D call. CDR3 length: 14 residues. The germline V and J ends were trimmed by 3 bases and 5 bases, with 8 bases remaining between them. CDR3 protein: CASSFGPNNSPLHF. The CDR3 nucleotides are TGTGCCAGCAGTTTTGGGCCAAATAATTCACCCCTCCACTTT.

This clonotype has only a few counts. The CDR3 reads CAISGHRVKNEAFF. The CDR3 DNA sequence: TGTGCCATCAGTGGACATCGGGTTAAGAATGAAGCTTTCTTT. V is TRBV10-3 and J is TRBJ1-1; D call uncertain. This CDR3 region has 14 residues. Germline V CDR1 and CDR2: ENHRY, SYGVKD. Trimming took 4 bases from V and 7 from J, leaving 16 bases between them.

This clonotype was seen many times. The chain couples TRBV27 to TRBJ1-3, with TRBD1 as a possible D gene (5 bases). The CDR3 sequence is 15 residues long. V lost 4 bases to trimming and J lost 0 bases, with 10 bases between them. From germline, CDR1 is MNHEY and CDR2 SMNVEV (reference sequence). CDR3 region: CASSSGGGSGNTIYF. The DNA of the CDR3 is TGTGCCAGCAGTTCTGGGGGGGGCTCTGGAAACACCATATATTTT.

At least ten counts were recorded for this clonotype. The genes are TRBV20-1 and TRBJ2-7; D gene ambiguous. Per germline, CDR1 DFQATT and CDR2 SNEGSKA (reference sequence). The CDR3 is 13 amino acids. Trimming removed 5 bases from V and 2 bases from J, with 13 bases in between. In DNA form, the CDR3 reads TGCAGTGCTGAGAGATGGGCAACCTACGAGCAGTACTTC. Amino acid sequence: CSAERWATYEQYF.

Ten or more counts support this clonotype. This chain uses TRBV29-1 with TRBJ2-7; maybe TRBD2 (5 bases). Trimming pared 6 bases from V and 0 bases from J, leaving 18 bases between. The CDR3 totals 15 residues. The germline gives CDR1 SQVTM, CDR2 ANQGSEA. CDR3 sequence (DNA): TGCAGCGTCACGGCGTCGGAGAGGGCCTCCTACGAGCAGTACTTC. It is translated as CSVTASERASYEQYF.